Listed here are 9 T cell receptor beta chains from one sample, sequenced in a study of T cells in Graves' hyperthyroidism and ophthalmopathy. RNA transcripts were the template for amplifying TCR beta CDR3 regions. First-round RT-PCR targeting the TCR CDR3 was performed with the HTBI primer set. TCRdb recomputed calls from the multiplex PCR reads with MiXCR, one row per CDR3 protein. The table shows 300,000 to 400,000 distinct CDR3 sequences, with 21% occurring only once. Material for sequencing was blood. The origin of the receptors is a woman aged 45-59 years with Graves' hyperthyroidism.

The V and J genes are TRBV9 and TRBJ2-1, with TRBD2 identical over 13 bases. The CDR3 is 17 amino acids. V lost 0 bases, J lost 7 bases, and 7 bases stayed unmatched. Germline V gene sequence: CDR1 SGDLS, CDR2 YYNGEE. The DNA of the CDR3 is TGTGCCAGCAGCGTAGTCAAGGGACTAGCGGGGAATAATGAGCAGTTCTTC. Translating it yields CASSVVKGLAGNNEQFF.

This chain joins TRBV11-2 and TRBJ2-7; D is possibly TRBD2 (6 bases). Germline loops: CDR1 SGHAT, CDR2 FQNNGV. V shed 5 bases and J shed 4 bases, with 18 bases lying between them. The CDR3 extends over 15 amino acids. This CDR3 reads CASSGRELQVYEQYF. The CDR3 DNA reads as TGTGCCAGCAGCGGACGGGAGCTGCAGGTGTACGAGCAGTACTTC.

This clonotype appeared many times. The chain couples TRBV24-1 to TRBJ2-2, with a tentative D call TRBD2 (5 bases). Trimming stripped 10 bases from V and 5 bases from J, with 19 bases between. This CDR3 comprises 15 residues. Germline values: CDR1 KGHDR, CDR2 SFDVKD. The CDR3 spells CATGGSGRPTGELFF. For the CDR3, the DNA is TGTGCCACAGGCGGGTCAGGTCGGCCGACCGGGGAGCTGTTTTTT.

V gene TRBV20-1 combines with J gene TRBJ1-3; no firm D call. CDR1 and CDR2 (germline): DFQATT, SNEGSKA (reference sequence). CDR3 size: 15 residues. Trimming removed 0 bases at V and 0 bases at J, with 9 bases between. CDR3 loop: CSARDRVRSGNTIYF. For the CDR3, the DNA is TGCAGTGCTAGAGATCGGGTACGCTCTGGAAACACCATATATTTT.

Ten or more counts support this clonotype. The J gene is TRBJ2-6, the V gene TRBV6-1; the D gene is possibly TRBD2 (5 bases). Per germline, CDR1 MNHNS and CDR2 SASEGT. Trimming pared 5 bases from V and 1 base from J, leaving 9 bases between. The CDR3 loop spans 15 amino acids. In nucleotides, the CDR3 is TGTGCCAGCAGTTACGGGGTTTCTGGGGCCAACGTCCTGACTTTC. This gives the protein CASSYGVSGANVLTF.

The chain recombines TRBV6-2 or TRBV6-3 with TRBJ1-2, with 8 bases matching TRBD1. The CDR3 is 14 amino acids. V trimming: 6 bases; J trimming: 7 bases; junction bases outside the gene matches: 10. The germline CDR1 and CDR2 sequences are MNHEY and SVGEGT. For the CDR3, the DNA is TGTGCCAGCAGCTCAAGACAGGGGAGTATTGGCTACACCTTC. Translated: CASSSRQGSIGYTF.

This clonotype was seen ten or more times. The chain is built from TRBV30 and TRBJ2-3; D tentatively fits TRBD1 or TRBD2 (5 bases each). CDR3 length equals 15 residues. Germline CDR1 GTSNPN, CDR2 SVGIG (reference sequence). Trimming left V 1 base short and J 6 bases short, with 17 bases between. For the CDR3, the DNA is TGTGCCTGGAGTGGAGGGACCGGCCCCTCGGATACGCAGTATTTT. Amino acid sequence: CAWSGGTGPSDTQYF. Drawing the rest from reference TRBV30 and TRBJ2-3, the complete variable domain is SQTIHQWPATLVQPVGSPLSLECTVEGTSNPNLYWYRQAAGRGLQLLFYSVGIGQISSEVPQNLSASRPQDRQFILSSKKLLLSDSGFYLCAWSGGTGPSDTQYFGPGTRLTVL.

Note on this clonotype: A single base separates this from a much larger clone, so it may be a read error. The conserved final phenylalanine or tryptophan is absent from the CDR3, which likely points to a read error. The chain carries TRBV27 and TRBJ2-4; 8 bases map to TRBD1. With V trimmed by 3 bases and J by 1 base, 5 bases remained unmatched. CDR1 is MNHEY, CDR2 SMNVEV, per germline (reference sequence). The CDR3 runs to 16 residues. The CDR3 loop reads CASSFTGGLAKNIQYL. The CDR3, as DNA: TGTGCCAGCAGTTTTACAGGGGGTCTTGCCAAAAACATTCAGTACCTC.

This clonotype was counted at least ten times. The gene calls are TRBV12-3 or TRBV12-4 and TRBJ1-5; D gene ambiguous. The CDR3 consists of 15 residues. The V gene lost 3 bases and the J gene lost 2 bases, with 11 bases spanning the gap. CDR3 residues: CASSFGLLGNQPQHF. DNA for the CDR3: TGTGCCAGCAGTTTTGGTCTGCTCGGCAATCAGCCCCAGCATTTT.